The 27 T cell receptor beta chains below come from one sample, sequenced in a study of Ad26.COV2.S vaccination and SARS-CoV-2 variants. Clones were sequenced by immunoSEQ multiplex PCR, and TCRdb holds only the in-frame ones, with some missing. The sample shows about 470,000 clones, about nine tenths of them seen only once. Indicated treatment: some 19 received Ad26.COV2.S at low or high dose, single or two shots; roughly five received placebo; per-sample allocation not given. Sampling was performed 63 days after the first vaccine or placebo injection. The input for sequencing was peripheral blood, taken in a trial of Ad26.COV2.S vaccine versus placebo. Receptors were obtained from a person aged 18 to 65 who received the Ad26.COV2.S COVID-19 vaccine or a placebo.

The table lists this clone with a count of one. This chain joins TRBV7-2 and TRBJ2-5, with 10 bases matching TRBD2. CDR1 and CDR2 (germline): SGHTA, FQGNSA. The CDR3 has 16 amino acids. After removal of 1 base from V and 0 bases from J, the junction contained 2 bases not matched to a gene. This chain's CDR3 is CASSLGTSGYQETQYF. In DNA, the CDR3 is TGTGCCAGCAGCTTAGGGACTAGCGGATACCAAGAGACCCAGTACTTC.

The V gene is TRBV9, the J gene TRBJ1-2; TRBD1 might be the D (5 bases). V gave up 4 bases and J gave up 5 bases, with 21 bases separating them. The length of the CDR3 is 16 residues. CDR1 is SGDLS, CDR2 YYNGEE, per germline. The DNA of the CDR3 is TGTGCCAGCAGCCTAGGGGTCTCACAGCTTCCTTATGGCTACACCTTC. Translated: CASSLGVSQLPYGYTF.

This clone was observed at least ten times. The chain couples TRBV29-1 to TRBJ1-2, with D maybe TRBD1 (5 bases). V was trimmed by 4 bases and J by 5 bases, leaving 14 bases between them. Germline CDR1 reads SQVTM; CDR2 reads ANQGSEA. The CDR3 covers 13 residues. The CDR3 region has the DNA TGCAGCGTTGGAAGGCAGGGAGGGTATGGCTACACCTTC. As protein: CSVGRQGGYGYTF.

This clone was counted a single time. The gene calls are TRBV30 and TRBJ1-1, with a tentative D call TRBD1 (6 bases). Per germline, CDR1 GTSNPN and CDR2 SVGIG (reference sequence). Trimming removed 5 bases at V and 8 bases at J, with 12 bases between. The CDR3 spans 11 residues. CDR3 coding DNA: TGTGCCTGGTCTGAGGGGGGGGAAGCTTTCTTT. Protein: CAWSEGGEAFF.

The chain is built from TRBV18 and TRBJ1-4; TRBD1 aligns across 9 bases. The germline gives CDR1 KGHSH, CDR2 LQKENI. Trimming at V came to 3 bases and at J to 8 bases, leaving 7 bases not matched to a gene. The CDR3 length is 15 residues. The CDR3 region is CASSPQQGAMEKLFF. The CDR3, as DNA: TGTGCCAGCTCACCCCAACAGGGGGCGATGGAAAAACTGTTTTTT.

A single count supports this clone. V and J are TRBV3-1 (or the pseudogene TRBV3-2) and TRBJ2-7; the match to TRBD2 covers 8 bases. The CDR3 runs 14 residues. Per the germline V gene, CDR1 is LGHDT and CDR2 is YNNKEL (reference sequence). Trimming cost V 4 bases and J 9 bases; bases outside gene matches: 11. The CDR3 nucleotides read TGTGCCAGCAGCCGAGGACTAGCTGGCAACGGGCAGTACTTC. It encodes CASSRGLAGNGQYF.

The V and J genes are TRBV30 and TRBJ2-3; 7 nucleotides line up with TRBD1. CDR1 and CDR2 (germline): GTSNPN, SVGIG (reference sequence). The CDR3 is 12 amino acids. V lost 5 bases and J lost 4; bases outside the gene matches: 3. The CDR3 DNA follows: TGTGCCTGGGAACAGGGGCCAGATACGCAGTATTTT. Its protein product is CAWEQGPDTQYF.

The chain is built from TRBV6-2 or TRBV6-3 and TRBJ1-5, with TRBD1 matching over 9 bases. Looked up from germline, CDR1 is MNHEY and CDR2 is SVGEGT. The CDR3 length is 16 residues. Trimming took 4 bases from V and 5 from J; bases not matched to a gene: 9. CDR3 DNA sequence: TGTGCCAGCAGTTTCCTTCCGGGACAGGGTGATCAGCCCCAGCATTTT. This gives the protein CASSFLPGQGDQPQHF.

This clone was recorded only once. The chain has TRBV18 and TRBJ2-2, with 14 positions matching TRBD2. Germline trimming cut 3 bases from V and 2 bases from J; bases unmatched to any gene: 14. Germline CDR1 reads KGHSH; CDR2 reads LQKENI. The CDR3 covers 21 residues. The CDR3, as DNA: TGTGCCAGCTCACCCCTGACAGAAGAGGGACTAGCGGGAGATAACACCGGGGAGCTGTTTTTT. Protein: CASSPLTEEGLAGDNTGELFF. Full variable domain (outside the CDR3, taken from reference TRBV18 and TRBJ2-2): NAGVMQNPRHLVRRRGQEARLRCSPMKGHSHVYWYRQLPEEGLKFMVYLQKENIIDESGMPKERFSAEFPKEGPSILRIQQVVRGDSAAYFCASSPLTEEGLAGDNTGELFFGEGSRLTVL.

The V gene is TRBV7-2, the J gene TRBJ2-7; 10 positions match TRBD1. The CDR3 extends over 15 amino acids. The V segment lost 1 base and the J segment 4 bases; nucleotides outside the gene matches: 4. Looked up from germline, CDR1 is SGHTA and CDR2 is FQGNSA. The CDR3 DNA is TGTGCCAGCAGCTTAGGTGGGACAGGGGAATACGAGCAGTACTTC. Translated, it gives CASSLGGTGEYEQYF.

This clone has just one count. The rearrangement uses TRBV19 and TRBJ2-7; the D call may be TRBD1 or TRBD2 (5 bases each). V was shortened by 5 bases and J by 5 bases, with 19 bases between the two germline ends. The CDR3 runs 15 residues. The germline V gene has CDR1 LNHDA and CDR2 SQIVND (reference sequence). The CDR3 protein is CASSPTRSVGDEQYF. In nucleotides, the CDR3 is TGTGCCAGTAGTCCTACCCGGTCGGTGGGGGACGAGCAGTACTTC.

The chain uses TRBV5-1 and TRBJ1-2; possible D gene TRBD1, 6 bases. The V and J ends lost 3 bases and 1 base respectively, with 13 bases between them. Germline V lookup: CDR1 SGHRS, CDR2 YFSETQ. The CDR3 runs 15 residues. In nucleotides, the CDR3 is TGCGCCAGCAGCTCACAGGGCCGAGTTAACTATGGCTACACCTTC. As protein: CASSSQGRVNYGYTF.

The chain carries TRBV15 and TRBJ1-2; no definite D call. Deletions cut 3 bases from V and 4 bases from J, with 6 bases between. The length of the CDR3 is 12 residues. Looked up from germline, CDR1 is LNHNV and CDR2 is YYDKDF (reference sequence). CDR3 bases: TGTGCCACCAGCAGGCTCTCCTATGGCTACACCTTC. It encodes CATSRLSYGYTF. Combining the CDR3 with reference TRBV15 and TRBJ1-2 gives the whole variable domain DAMVIQNPRYQVTQFGKPVTLSCSQTLNHNVMYWYQQKSSQAPKLLFHYYDKDFNNEADTPDNFQSRRPNTSFCFLDIRSPGLGDTAMYLCATSRLSYGYTFGSGTRLTVV.

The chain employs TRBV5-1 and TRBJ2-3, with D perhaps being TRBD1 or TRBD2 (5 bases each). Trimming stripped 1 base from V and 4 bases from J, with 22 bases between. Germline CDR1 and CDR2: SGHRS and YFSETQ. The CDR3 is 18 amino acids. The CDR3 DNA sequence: TGCGCCAGCAGCTTGCTGGGTTTCGGCAGGGAGATCGCAGATACGCAGTATTTT. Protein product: CASSLLGFGREIADTQYF.

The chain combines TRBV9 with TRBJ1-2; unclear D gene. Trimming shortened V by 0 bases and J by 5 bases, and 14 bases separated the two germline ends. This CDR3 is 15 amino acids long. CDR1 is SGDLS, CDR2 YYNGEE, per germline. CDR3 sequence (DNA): TGTGCCAGCAGCGTAGCAGCAGGAGCCGATTATGGCTACACCTTC. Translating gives CASSVAAGADYGYTF.

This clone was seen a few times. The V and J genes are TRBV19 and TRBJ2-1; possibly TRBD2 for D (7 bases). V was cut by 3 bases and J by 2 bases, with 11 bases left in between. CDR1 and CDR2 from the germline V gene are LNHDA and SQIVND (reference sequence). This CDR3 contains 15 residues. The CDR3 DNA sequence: TGTGCCAGTAGTATCTCGGGGGGCGCCTACAATGAGCAGTTCTTC. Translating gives CASSISGGAYNEQFF.

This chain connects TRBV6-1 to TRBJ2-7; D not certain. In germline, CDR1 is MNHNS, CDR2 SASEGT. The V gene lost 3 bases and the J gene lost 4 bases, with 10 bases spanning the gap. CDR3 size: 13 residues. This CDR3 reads CASSDRVGYEQYF. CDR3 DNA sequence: TGTGCCAGCAGTGATCGCGTAGGGTACGAGCAGTACTTC.

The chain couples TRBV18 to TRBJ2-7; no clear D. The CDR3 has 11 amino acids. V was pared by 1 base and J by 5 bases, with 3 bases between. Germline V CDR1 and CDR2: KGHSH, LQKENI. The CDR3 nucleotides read TGTGCCAGCTCACCACGGCACGAGCAGTACTTC. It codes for CASSPRHEQYF.

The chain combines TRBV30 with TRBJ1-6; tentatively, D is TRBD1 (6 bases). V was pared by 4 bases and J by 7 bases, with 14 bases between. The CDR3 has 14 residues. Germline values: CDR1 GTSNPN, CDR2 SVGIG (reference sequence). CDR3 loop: CAWTGEDRNSPLHF. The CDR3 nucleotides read TGTGCCTGGACAGGGGAGGATAGGAATTCACCCCTCCACTTT.

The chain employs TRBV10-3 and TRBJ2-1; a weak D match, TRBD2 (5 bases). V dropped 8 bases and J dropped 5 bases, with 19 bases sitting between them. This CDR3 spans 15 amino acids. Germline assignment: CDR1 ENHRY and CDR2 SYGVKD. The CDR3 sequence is CAISSGRDVNNEQFF. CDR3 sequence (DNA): TGTGCCATCTCCTCTGGCCGGGATGTCAACAATGAGCAGTTCTTC.

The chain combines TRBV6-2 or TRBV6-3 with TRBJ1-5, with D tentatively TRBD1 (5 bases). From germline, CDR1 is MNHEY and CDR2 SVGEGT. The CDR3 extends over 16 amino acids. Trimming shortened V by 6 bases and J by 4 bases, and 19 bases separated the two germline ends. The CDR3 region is CASSVNKGWGNQPQHF. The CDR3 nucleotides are TGTGCCAGCAGCGTGAACAAGGGGTGGGGAAATCAGCCCCAGCATTTT.

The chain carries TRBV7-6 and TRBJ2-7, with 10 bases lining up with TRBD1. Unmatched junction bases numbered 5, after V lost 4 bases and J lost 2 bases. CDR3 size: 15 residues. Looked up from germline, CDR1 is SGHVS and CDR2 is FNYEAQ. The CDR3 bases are TGTGCCAGCAGCTCTGGGACAGGGGTAACCTACGAGCAGTACTTC. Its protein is CASSSGTGVTYEQYF.

The CDR3 DNA reads TGTGCCAGCAGTTGGACTAGCGGACCTACCTACGAGCAGTACTTC. Amino acid sequence: CASSWTSGPTYEQYF. The chain uses TRBV6-5 and TRBJ2-7; 10 positions agree with TRBD2. The ends lost 4 bases at V and 2 bases at J; junction bases unmatched: 5. The CDR3 runs 15 residues. CDR1 is MNHEY and CDR2 is SVGAGI in the germline V gene.

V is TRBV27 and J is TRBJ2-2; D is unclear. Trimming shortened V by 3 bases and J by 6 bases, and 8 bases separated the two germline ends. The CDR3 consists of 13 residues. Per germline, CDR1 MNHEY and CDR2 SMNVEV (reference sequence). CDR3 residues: CASSFSGAGELFF. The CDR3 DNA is TGTGCCAGCAGTTTTTCAGGTGCCGGGGAGCTGTTTTTT.

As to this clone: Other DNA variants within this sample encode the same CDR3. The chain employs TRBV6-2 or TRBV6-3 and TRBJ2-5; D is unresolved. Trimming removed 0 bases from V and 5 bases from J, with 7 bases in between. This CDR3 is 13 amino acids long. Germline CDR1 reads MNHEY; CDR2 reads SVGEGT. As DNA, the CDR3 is TGTGCCAGCAGTTACTCCGGTAGGGAGACCCAGTACTTC. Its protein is CASSYSGRETQYF.

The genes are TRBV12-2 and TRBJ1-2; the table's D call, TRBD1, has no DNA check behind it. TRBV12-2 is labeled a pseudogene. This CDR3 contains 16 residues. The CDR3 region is CASRVYPGQTSYGYTF. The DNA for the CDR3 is TGTGCAAGTCGCGTCTATCCGGGACAGACATCCTATGGCTACACCTTC.

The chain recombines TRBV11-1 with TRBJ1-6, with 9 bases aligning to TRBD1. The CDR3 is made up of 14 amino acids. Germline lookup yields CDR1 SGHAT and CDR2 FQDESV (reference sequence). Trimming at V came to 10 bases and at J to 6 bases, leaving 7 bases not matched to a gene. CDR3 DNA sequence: TGTGCCAACAAAAACAGGGGGCGTAATTCACCCCTCCACTTT. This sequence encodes CANKNRGRNSPLHF.